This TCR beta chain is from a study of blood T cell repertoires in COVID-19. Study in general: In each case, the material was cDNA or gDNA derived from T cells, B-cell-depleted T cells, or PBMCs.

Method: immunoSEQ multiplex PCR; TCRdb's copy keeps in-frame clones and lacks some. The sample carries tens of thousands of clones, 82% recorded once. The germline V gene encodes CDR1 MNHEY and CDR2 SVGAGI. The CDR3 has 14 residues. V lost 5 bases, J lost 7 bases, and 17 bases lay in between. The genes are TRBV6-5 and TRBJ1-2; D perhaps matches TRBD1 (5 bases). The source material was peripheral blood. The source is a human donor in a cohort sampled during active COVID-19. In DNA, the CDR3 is TGTGCCAGCAGTCTTTATTTAGGGGCGATTGGCTACACCTTC. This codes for CASSLYLGAIGYTF.